The rows below give T cell receptor beta chains drawn from one sample of a study of blood T cell repertoires in COVID-19. Only in-frame clones appear in the TCRdb table, and some are missing; sequencing was by immunoSEQ multiplex PCR. This sample has some 250,000 clones; 88% occur once, and the top ten carry around 0.99%. Source material: peripheral blood. The receptor source for this set is a woman in her thirties or forties who had recovered from COVID-19. Both conserved end residues are part of each CDR3. Expanded clones are given a class, and other clones once, few, many or no size at all.

clone size	V gene	J gene	CDR3 protein
-	TRBV3-1/TRBV3-2	TRBJ2-1	CASSQGGSSYNEQFF
-	TRBV7-2	TRBJ2-1	CASSLAAPLDEQFF
-	TRBV7-3	TRBJ1-1	CASSSRDRGTEAFF
-	TRBV7-3	TRBJ1-1	CASSSGGNTEAFF
-	TRBV28	TRBJ1-5	CASSLRGTGGANQPQHF
-	TRBV11-3	TRBJ2-5	CASSLGAPQGGETQYF
-	TRBV24-1	TRBJ2-7	CATSELVGDLYEQYF
-	TRBV6-2/TRBV6-3	TRBJ2-7	CASSYVLAGGNEQYF
once	TRBV5-1	TRBJ1-2	CASSPFQGWDYGYTF
-	TRBV7-8	TRBJ1-1	CASSPHGAVFTEAFF
-	TRBV30	TRBJ2-1	CAWSVIPDLGEQFF
-	TRBV27	TRBJ1-3	CASKLNSGNTIYF
once	TRBV9	TRBJ1-3	CASTPGGRASGNTIYF
-	TRBV27	TRBJ2-6	CASTPTRTGPGANVLTF
-	TRBV19	TRBJ2-2	CASSHRGRNGGELFF
once	TRBV7-2	TRBJ2-3	CASSPPAGEGDTQYF